These 19 T cell receptor beta chains came from one sample sequenced in a study of technical replicates of blood from a few donors. The repertoire was sequenced with immunoSEQ multiplex PCR; TCRdb's copy has only in-frame clones and lacks some. The sample has tens of thousands of clones; 91% are singletons. Sample: PBMCs. These receptors were collected from a human donor in good health. Some clones in this sample may be carry-over from other donors' samples.

The V call is TRBV5-1, the J call TRBJ1-4, with TRBD1 matching over 7 bases. The J segment lost 3 bases and the V segment lost 0 bases, leaving 2 bases of the junction unmatched. Germline V gene sequence: CDR1 SGHRS, CDR2 YFSETQ. CDR3 length: 15 residues. The CDR3 region is CASSLGGTANEKLFF. CDR3 bases: TGCGCCAGCAGCTTGGGCGGGACAGCTAATGAAAAACTGTTTTTT.

The chain is built from TRBV7-2 and TRBJ1-1, with D possibly TRBD1 on 6 matching bases. Trimming took off 5 bases at V and 0 bases at J, with 10 bases between the two ends. CDR1 and CDR2 (germline): SGHTA, FQGNSA. This CDR3 has 14 residues. The CDR3 bases are TGTGCCAGCAGCCCCGGGACAATGAACACTGAAGCTTTCTTT. Amino acids: CASSPGTMNTEAFF.

The gene calls are TRBV2 and TRBJ2-1; 8 bases align to TRBD1. The V segment lost 6 bases and the J segment 1 base; nucleotides outside the gene matches: 2. This CDR3 has 14 residues. The germline CDR1 and CDR2 sequences are SNHLY and FYNNEI. CDR3 loop: CASSRTGSYNEQFF. CDR3 DNA: TGTGCCAGCAGCCGGACAGGGTCCTACAATGAGCAGTTCTTC.

The CDR3 coding sequence is TGTGCCAGCAGTGAAAACAGGGGGGGAGAGACCCAGTACTTC. Its protein product is CASSENRGGETQYF. The chain carries TRBV2 and TRBJ2-5; weak D call: TRBD1 (8 bases). The CDR3 consists of 14 residues. V was shortened by 2 bases and J by 4 bases, with 11 bases between the two germline ends. Germline CDR1 is SNHLY and CDR2 is FYNNEI.

The chain employs TRBV11-2 and TRBJ1-2, with 10 bases identical to TRBD1. The V and J ends lost 4 bases and 8 bases, in that order; junction bases with no gene match: 10. Per germline, CDR1 SGHAT and CDR2 FQNNGV. There are 15 residues in the CDR3. CDR3 DNA sequence: TGTGCCAGCAGCTATAGGCCCGGACAGGGGGACGGCTACACCTTC. Protein product: CASSYRPGQGDGYTF.

The genes are TRBV30 and TRBJ2-7; 7 positions agree with TRBD1. In germline, CDR1 is GTSNPN, CDR2 SVGIG (reference sequence). V dropped 2 bases and J dropped 3; count of bases not matched to a gene: 4. The CDR3 sequence is 13 residues long. The CDR3 nucleotides read TGTGCCTGGAGTCGGGGACAGTTCTACGAGCAGTACTTC. Translating it yields CAWSRGQFYEQYF. Full variable domain (rest looked up from reference TRBV30 and TRBJ2-7): SQTIHQWPATLVQPVGSPLSLECTVEGTSNPNLYWYRQAAGRGLQLLFYSVGIGQISSEVPQNLSASRPQDRQFILSSKKLLLSDSGFYLCAWSRGQFYEQYFGPGTRLTVT.

The chain uses TRBV18 and TRBJ1-4, with a possible D match to TRBD1 (5 bases). The V and J ends lost 3 bases and 0 bases respectively, with 14 bases between them. The germline gives CDR1 KGHSH, CDR2 LQKENI. The CDR3 consists of 17 residues. The CDR3 loop reads CASSPSDRNPTNEKLFF. The CDR3 DNA is TGTGCCAGCTCACCCTCAGACAGAAACCCAACTAATGAAAAACTGTTTTTT.

The chain uses TRBV5-1 and TRBJ2-7; TRBD1 is a possible D gene (6 bases). Germline-derived CDR1 and CDR2 are SGHRS and YFSETQ. V shed 8 bases and J shed 3 bases, with 12 bases lying between them. The CDR3 sequence is 12 residues long. The CDR3 loop is CASPGHLYEQYF. DNA of the CDR3: TGCGCCAGTCCGGGACACCTCTACGAGCAGTACTTC.

The rearrangement joins TRBV27 to TRBJ2-2, with 7 nucleotides matching TRBD1. The CDR3 is 17 amino acids. The germline V gene has CDR1 MNHEY and CDR2 SMNVEV (reference sequence). The junction had 10 bases not matched to a gene; V was cut back by 5 bases and J by 1 base. CDR3 protein: CASSLEAGGVNTGELFF. In DNA, the CDR3 is TGTGCCAGCAGTCTTGAAGCAGGGGGTGTGAACACCGGGGAGCTGTTTTTT.

The chain combines TRBV6-4 with TRBJ2-1; 12 bases fit TRBD2. V shed 0 bases and J 10 bases; nucleotides not matched to a gene: 7. Germline V lookup: CDR1 MRHNA, CDR2 SNTAGT. This CDR3 has 16 amino acids. The DNA of the CDR3 is TGTGCCAGCAGTGACTCCCCTAGCGGGGGGGTAGGGGAGCAGTTCTTC. This sequence encodes CASSDSPSGGVGEQFF.

The gene calls are TRBV18 and TRBJ2-2; 8 nucleotides align to TRBD2. Germline V gene sequence: CDR1 KGHSH, CDR2 LQKENI. The CDR3 totals 15 residues. J was trimmed by 3 bases and V by 1 base; bases with no gene match: 1. The CDR3 region has the DNA TGTGCCAGCTCACCACTGCGGGAGGACACCGGGGAGCTGTTTTTT. Amino acid sequence: CASSPLREDTGELFF.

This clone turned up a few times. This rearrangement joins TRBV29-1 to TRBJ1-2, with D maybe TRBD1 (5 bases). With 2 bases removed from V and 8 bases from J, the gap between germline ends came to 15 bases. The CDR3 extends over 13 amino acids. Germline assignment: CDR1 SQVTM and CDR2 ANQGSEA. The CDR3 sequence is CSVESGGAGGYTF. The CDR3 DNA sequence: TGCAGCGTTGAATCAGGTGGGGCGGGAGGCTACACCTTC. Combining the CDR3 with reference TRBV29-1 and TRBJ1-2 gives the whole variable domain SAVISQKPSRDICQRGTSLTIQCQVDSQVTMMFWYRQQPGQSLTLIATANQGSEATYESGFVIDKFPISRPNLTFSTLTVSNMSPEDSSIYLCSVESGGAGGYTFGSGTRLTVV.

V is TRBV6-5 and J is TRBJ2-7, with 11 bases fitting TRBD1. Unmatched junction bases numbered 8, after V lost 8 bases and J lost 5 bases. Germline V lookup: CDR1 MNHEY, CDR2 SVGAGI. This CDR3 has 14 residues. CDR3 sequence: CASREWDRGDEQYF. The CDR3 DNA reads TGTGCCAGCCGTGAATGGGACAGGGGGGACGAGCAGTACTTC.

The table lists this clone with a count of one. The chain joins TRBV19 to TRBJ1-2; D uncertain. The germline CDR1 and CDR2 sequences are LNHDA and SQIVND (reference sequence). V was clipped by 5 bases and J by 5 bases, with 9 bases between them. The CDR3 contains 12 residues. As DNA, the CDR3 is TGTGCCAGTAGTTACAGCGGGTATGGCTACACCTTC. This encodes CASSYSGYGYTF.

Turning to this clone: This sample also contains other DNA sequences that code for the same CDR3. The chain has TRBV5-1 and TRBJ2-6; D perhaps matches TRBD2 (5 bases). The CDR3 sequence is 15 residues long. Per the germline V gene, CDR1 is SGHRS and CDR2 is YFSETQ. Trimming removed 0 bases at V and 1 base at J, with 5 bases between. The CDR3 sequence is CASSLAGSGANVLTF. The CDR3 nucleotides read TGCGCCAGCAGCTTGGCGGGGTCTGGGGCCAACGTCCTGACTTTC.

The chain has TRBV5-1 and TRBJ1-2; D is uncertain. The CDR3 is 18 amino acids. CDR1 SGHRS and CDR2 YFSETQ come from the germline V gene. Between the trimmed V and J ends, which lost 5 bases and 0 bases, there was a span of 23 bases. CDR3 bases: TGCGCCAGCAGATCTTTAACACCTTCCAACCTCCCTAACTATGGCTACACCTTC. Amino acid sequence: CASRSLTPSNLPNYGYTF.

The chain couples TRBV7-2 to TRBJ2-1; D may be TRBD1 (6 bases). The germline V gene encodes CDR1 SGHTA and CDR2 FQGNSA. The CDR3 has 14 amino acids. Trimming removed 0 bases at V and 8 bases at J, with 11 bases between. Here the CDR3 DNA reads TGTGCCAGCAGCTTAGCGGGGGCCAACGATGAGCAGTTCTTC. This sequence encodes CASSLAGANDEQFF. The complete variable domain, with remaining parts taken from reference TRBV7-2 and TRBJ2-1, reads GAGVSQSPSNKVTEKGKDVELRCDPISGHTALYWYRQSLGQGLEFLIYFQGNSAPDKSGLPSDRFSAERTGGSVSTLTIQRTQQEDSAVYLCASSLAGANDEQFFGPGTRLTVL.

This rearrangement joins TRBV27 to TRBJ1-5, with 9 bases lining up with TRBD1. The CDR3 consists of 15 residues. The V gene's germline CDR1 is MNHEY and CDR2 SMNVEV (reference sequence). V was clipped by 6 bases and J by 4 bases; unmatched bases: 7. CDR3 bases: TGTGCCAGCAGCTTAACAGGGGGCCGGAATCAGCCCCAGCATTTT. Amino acid sequence: CASSLTGGRNQPQHF.

The chain links TRBV4-2 to TRBJ1-1, with D possibly matching TRBD1 (5 bases). This CDR3 is built from 15 residues. The germline CDR1 and CDR2 sequences are LGHNA and YNFKEQ. Trimming took off 0 bases at V and 3 bases at J, with 11 bases between the two ends. CDR3 amino acids: CASSQELGADTEAFF. The CDR3 DNA follows: TGTGCCAGCAGCCAAGAATTAGGGGCCGACACTGAAGCTTTCTTT.